This T cell receptor (beta chain) was obtained from a study of cytomegalovirus exposure and HLA in healthy donors. PCR used 60 Vbeta primers and 13 Jbeta primers. Produced via immunoSEQ multiplex PCR; TCRdb's table is partial and in-frame only. This sample carries over 150,000 clones, around 65% of them seen once, and the ten largest clones take about 2.5%. J lost 6 bases, V lost 3 bases, and 4 bases had no gene match. The germline gives CDR1 MNHEY, CDR2 SVGAGI. The CDR3 is 14 residues long. Study results and limitations: A later analysis linked a missense variant in DCLRE1C to the trimming of TCR beta V and J genes. Per published accounts, TCR beta sequences correctly predicted the HLA-A and HLA-B alleles of most subjects.

Comment on this clone: Its specificity is not known.

The sequenced material came from PBMCs. The chain recombines TRBV6-5 with TRBJ2-2; 7 bases agree with TRBD1. The receptor was isolated from a woman aged 40-49 years in good health and CMV-seropositive. Here the CDR3 DNA reads TGTGCCAGCAGTTATCTCACAGGGGCCGGGGAGCTGTTTTTT. Amino acids: CASSYLTGAGELFF.